Following are 4 T cell receptor beta chains from one sample sequenced in a study of blood T cell repertoires in COVID-19. Clones were read by immunoSEQ multiplex PCR, and TCRdb kept only the in-frame ones, dropping some. This repertoire shows 220,000 or so clones, approximately 78% found once; its top ten account for roughly 8.2%. The sample consisted of peripheral blood. The receptors stem from a woman older than 75 with COVID-19, enrolled during active disease.

The count of this clone is one. The chain joins TRBV4-2 to TRBJ1-6; D may be TRBD1 (5 bases). From germline, CDR1 is LGHNA and CDR2 YNFKEQ. V lost 4 bases to trimming and J lost 16 bases, with 20 bases between them. This CDR3 region has 14 residues. CDR3 sequence (DNA): TGTGCCAGCAGCCTCTCAGGGCAGTCTTGGGATCTCCACTTT. Translating gives CASSLSGQSWDLHF.

This clone has just one count. The chain is built from TRBV15 and TRBJ2-1; D gene ambiguous. The CDR3 runs 17 residues. Trimming took 2 bases from V and 0 from J, leaving 14 bases between them. Germline V gene sequence: CDR1 LNHNV, CDR2 YYDKDF (reference sequence). CDR3 sequence: CATSRRRPRSSYNEQFF. The CDR3 DNA sequence: TGTGCCACCAGCAGACGGAGACCCCGTAGCTCCTACAATGAGCAGTTCTTC. Combining the CDR3 with reference TRBV15 and TRBJ2-1 gives the whole variable domain DAMVIQNPRYQVTQFGKPVTLSCSQTLNHNVMYWYQQKSSQAPKLLFHYYDKDFNNEADTPDNFQSRRPNTSFCFLDIRSPGLGDTAMYLCATSRRRPRSSYNEQFFGPGTRLTVL.

The rearrangement links TRBV2 to TRBJ2-1; 11 nucleotides line up with TRBD1. Germline values: CDR1 SNHLY, CDR2 FYNNEI. The CDR3 loop spans 15 amino acids. V lost 5 bases to trimming and J lost 9 bases; unmatched junction nucleotides: 9. This CDR3 reads CASSPEGQGAGEQFF. DNA of the CDR3: TGTGCCAGCAGTCCTGAAGGACAGGGGGCAGGTGAGCAGTTCTTC.

CDR3 residues: CAWIRGGYGYTF. DNA of the CDR3: TGTGCCTGGATACGAGGGGGCTATGGCTACACCTTC. The rearrangement joins TRBV30 to TRBJ1-2; possibly TRBD1 for D (6 bases). The CDR3 consists of 12 residues. CDR1 is GTSNPN and CDR2 is SVGIG in the germline V gene (reference sequence). Between the trimmed V and J ends, which lost 4 bases and 4 bases, there was a span of 10 bases.